This T cell receptor beta chain was captured by sequencing in a study of prognosis after radiotherapy for stage I lung cancer. This clonotype was counted ten times or more. The CDR3 runs to 16 residues. V shed 6 bases and J shed 1 base, with 15 bases lying between them. CDR1 is MNHNS, CDR2 SASEGT, per germline. TCR beta CDR3 was amplified from genomic DNA by two-round multiplex PCR. Round one of PCR was performed, and it used primers specific to each TRBV and TRBJ gene. TCRdb reprocessed the multiplex PCR reads via MiXCR and lists one record per CDR3 protein. Of about 59,000 distinct CDR3 sequences in the sample, roughly 29% were seen once. Two separate time points each saw a draw of 5.5 to 7 milliliters of peripheral blood.

This receptor was obtained from a donor at least 50 years old with non-small cell lung cancer. The material sequenced was PBMCs, taken before or after stereotactic body radiation therapy (not recorded which). The gene calls are TRBV6-1 and TRBJ2-2; TRBD2 might be the D (7 bases). CDR3 coding DNA: TGTGCCAGCAGCTTTTGGGGGGGCCTGAACACCGGGGAGCTGTTTTTT. Its protein product is CASSFWGGLNTGELFF.